This TCR beta chain stems from a study of blood T cell repertoires in COVID-19. In the study overall: COVID-19 samples from acute and convalescent phases originated in the United States, Italy and Spain. T cells, B-cell-depleted T cells, or PBMCs supplied cDNA or gDNA.

In its sample, this clone was seen once. Original handling: From reference gene primer amplification, estimates of nucleated cell counts were derived. Sequencing was performed with immunoSEQ multiplex PCR; in TCRdb, only in-frame clones are kept and a portion is missing. The DNA was the basis for D and trimming; V, J and clone size are from that table. The sample has roughly 95,000 clones; 75% to 95% are singletons. The V gene's germline CDR1 is MDHEN and CDR2 SYDVKM. Between the trimmed V and J ends, which lost 7 bases and 4 bases, there was a span of 10 bases. This CDR3 region has 13 residues. The chain links TRBV28 to TRBJ1-4, with D maybe TRBD1 (6 bases). The source of this sequence is a woman aged 50 to 65 in a cohort sampled during active COVID-19. The sample consisted of peripheral blood. CDR3 nucleotides: TGTGCCAGCACGGGGGGCGTTAATGAAAAACTGTTTTTT. This translates into CASTGGVNEKLFF.